The 30 T cell receptor beta chains listed next were all sequenced from one sample in a study of cytotoxic CD8 clonotypes in ibrutinib-treated CLL. Assay: immunoSEQ multiplex PCR; the TCRdb copy retains only in-frame clones and omits some. The sample gives about 270,000 clones, around 77% of which show up once; about 5.8% is in the top ten. Sample: PBMCs, taken at disease progression, from a patient treated with ibrutinib. The receptors shown here come from a human donor with chronic lymphocytic leukemia.

V gene TRBV9 combines with J gene TRBJ2-7, with D possibly matching TRBD2 (6 bases). Germline V gene lookup returns CDR1 SGDLS and CDR2 YYNGEE. Trimming took off 0 bases at V and 7 bases at J, with 11 bases between the two ends. The CDR3 has 13 amino acids. The DNA of the CDR3 is TGTGCCAGCAGCGTAGAGGCCGGGGGTGAGCAGTACTTC. Amino acid sequence: CASSVEAGGEQYF.

This clone showed up just a few times. CDR3 in amino acids: CASSFSAYQETQYF. CDR3 DNA sequence: TGTGCCAGCAGTTTTAGCGCCTACCAAGAGACCCAGTACTTC. The chain joins TRBV27 to TRBJ2-5; D perhaps matches TRBD2 (5 bases). The CDR3 has 14 residues. The V end lost 3 bases, the J end lost 0 bases, and 8 bases lay between the germline ends. Germline-derived CDR1 and CDR2 are MNHEY and SMNVEV (reference sequence).

Here the CDR3 DNA reads TGTGCCAGCAGCTTGGGTAGGAGGGCCTTCTACAATGAGCAGTTCTTC. Residues: CASSLGRRAFYNEQFF. V gene TRBV5-5 combines with J gene TRBJ2-1, with a tentative D call TRBD2 (6 bases). Trimming cost V 0 bases and J 3 bases, with 13 bases left between them. This CDR3 is built from 16 residues. Germline V gene sequence: CDR1 SGHKS, CDR2 YYEKEE (reference sequence).

The rearrangement uses TRBV18 and TRBJ1-6; the match to TRBD1 covers 8 bases. The junction had 2 bases not matched to a gene; V was cut back by 3 bases and J by 1 base. Germline-derived CDR1 and CDR2 are KGHSH and LQKENI. The CDR3 contains 16 residues. CDR3 protein: CASSPDRASYNSPLHF. The CDR3 region has the DNA TGTGCCAGCTCACCGGACAGGGCTTCCTATAATTCACCCCTCCACTTT.

This clone was recorded only once. The genes are TRBV5-1 and TRBJ2-5; the D is unclear. The CDR3 is 13 amino acids. V was cut by 5 bases and J by 1 base, with 9 bases left in between. Germline V gene data show CDR1 as SGHRS and CDR2 as YFSETQ. CDR3 DNA sequence: TGCGCCAGCAGGCTGGCCGGCCAAGAGACCCAGTACTTC. Translated, it gives CASRLAGQETQYF.

This clone turned up a few times. CDR3 amino acids: CASSLVGAETGELFF. For the CDR3, the DNA is TGCGCCAGCAGCTTGGTTGGGGCAGAGACCGGGGAGCTGTTTTTT. The chain joins TRBV5-1 to TRBJ2-2; tentatively, D is TRBD1 (5 bases). This CDR3 has 15 residues. Trimming stripped 0 bases from V and 5 bases from J, with 11 bases between. The germline gives CDR1 SGHRS, CDR2 YFSETQ.

The chain couples TRBV7-2 to TRBJ2-5; 7 bases agree with TRBD1. V shed 5 bases, J shed 4 bases, and the junction held 7 bases outside the gene matches. The CDR3 totals 14 residues. Germline loops: CDR1 SGHTA, CDR2 FQGNSA. In nucleotides, the CDR3 is TGTGCCAGCAGCCCGGGGACAGCAGGAGAGACCCAGTACTTC. Translating gives CASSPGTAGETQYF.

About this clone: Distinct nucleotide sequences in the sample also encode this CDR3. The chain uses TRBV7-2 and TRBJ2-7; TRBD2 matches 8 bases. Looked up from germline, CDR1 is SGHTA and CDR2 is FQGNSA. CDR3 length: 12 residues. V dropped 5 bases and J dropped 4; count of bases not matched to a gene: 1. As DNA, the CDR3 is TGTGCCAGCAGCCCGGGGGGGTACGAGCAGTACTTC. It is translated as CASSPGGYEQYF.

This chain connects TRBV4-3 to TRBJ2-7, with TRBD1 identical over 7 bases. This CDR3 spans 17 amino acids. Germline values: CDR1 LGHNA, CDR2 YSLEER. The junction had 12 bases not matched to a gene; V was cut back by 2 bases and J by 2 bases. Here the CDR3 reads CASSQNPVRGWPYEQYF. In DNA form, the CDR3 reads TGCGCCAGCAGCCAAAACCCCGTCAGGGGGTGGCCCTACGAGCAGTACTTC.

V and J are TRBV18 and TRBJ1-1, with D possibly being TRBD1 (5 bases). The CDR3 is 13 residues long. Germline V gene lookup returns CDR1 KGHSH and CDR2 LQKENI. V lost 5 bases, J lost 3 bases, and 10 bases lay in between. The CDR3 here is CASSSTGDTEAFF. The CDR3 DNA follows: TGTGCCAGCTCAAGTACGGGGGACACTGAAGCTTTCTTT. Using reference TRBV18 and TRBJ1-1 for the parts outside the CDR3, the full variable domain is NAGVMQNPRHLVRRRGQEARLRCSPMKGHSHVYWYRQLPEEGLKFMVYLQKENIIDESGMPKERFSAEFPKEGPSILRIQQVVRGDSAAYFCASSSTGDTEAFFGQGTRLTVV.

The chain links TRBV18 to TRBJ2-2, with D unresolved. This CDR3 contains 13 residues. Deletions cut 0 bases from V and 6 bases from J, with 5 bases between. Germline V gene lookup returns CDR1 KGHSH and CDR2 LQKENI. The CDR3 protein is CASSPPFPGELFF. CDR3 DNA sequence: TGTGCCAGCTCACCACCGTTCCCCGGGGAGCTGTTTTTT.

This sequence joins TRBV2 and TRBJ1-1; 9 bases line up with TRBD1. Germline V CDR1 and CDR2: SNHLY, FYNNEI. V was clipped by 7 bases and J by 1 base; unmatched bases: 7. This CDR3 contains 15 residues. This CDR3 reads CASNLPGQGNTEAFF. The CDR3 DNA follows: TGTGCCAGCAATTTACCGGGACAGGGGAACACTGAAGCTTTCTTT.

The J gene is TRBJ2-1, the V gene TRBV6-5; 7 bases match TRBD1. Trimming removed 6 bases from V and 6 bases from J; junction bases left unmatched: 8. Germline CDR1 reads MNHEY; CDR2 reads SVGAGI. The CDR3 is 14 amino acids. The CDR3 nucleotides read TGTGCCAGCAGGAAAGGGACAGTATTCAATGAGCAGTTCTTC. This sequence encodes CASRKGTVFNEQFF.

The chain has TRBV2 and TRBJ2-7; 8 nucleotides match TRBD2. This CDR3 spans 15 amino acids. Germline CDR1 reads SNHLY; CDR2 reads FYNNEI. The V and J ends lost 7 bases and 1 base, in that order; junction bases with no gene match: 9. DNA of the CDR3: TGTGCCAGCAAGGTCGCCACTAGCGGTTCCTACGAGCAGTACTTC. Its protein product is CASKVATSGSYEQYF.

This clone has a single count. The chain employs TRBV5-6 and TRBJ1-1, with D unresolved. Germline V gene lookup returns CDR1 SGHDT and CDR2 YYEEEE. V lost 0 bases and J 1 base, leaving 4 bases between the germline ends. This CDR3 region has 13 residues. CDR3 protein: CASSLDANTEAFF. The CDR3 nucleotides are TGTGCCAGCAGCTTGGACGCGAACACTGAAGCTTTCTTT.

This clone has just a few counts. The chain is built from TRBV2 and TRBJ2-1; D tentatively reads TRBD1 or TRBD2 (5 bases each). Germline lookup yields CDR1 SNHLY and CDR2 FYNNEI. Trimming stripped 8 bases from V and 4 bases from J, with 12 bases between. The CDR3 runs to 13 residues. For the CDR3, the DNA is TGTGCCAGCCAGGGAGCTGGGTACAATGAGCAGTTCTTC. Protein sequence: CASQGAGYNEQFF.

J is TRBJ1-4 and V is TRBV25-1; D might be TRBD1 (6 bases). Germline CDR1 and CDR2: MGHDK and SYGVNS. With 3 bases removed from V and 4 bases from J, the gap between germline ends came to 15 bases. CDR3 length: 16 amino acids. CDR3 in DNA: TGTGCCAGCAGTGAGCCCCGGGGGGGCCATAATGAAAAACTGTTTTTT. Its protein is CASSEPRGGHNEKLFF.

V usage is TRBV7-7 and J usage is TRBJ2-6; perhaps D is TRBD1 or TRBD2 (5 bases each). The CDR3 runs to 16 residues. Trimming took 6 bases from V and 0 from J, leaving 12 bases between them. Looked up from germline, CDR1 is SSHAT and CDR2 is FNYEAQ (reference sequence). Here the CDR3 reads CASSPGPTSGANVLTF. DNA for the CDR3: TGTGCCAGCAGTCCGGGGCCAACCTCTGGGGCCAACGTCCTGACTTTC.

This chain connects TRBV27 to TRBJ2-6; D not certain. The CDR3 contains 13 residues. V lost 2 bases and J lost 2, with 1 base in between. Germline V gene lookup returns CDR1 MNHEY and CDR2 SMNVEV (reference sequence). In nucleotides, the CDR3 is TGTGCCAGCAGTTTAGCTGGGGCCAACGTCCTGACTTTC. Protein sequence: CASSLAGANVLTF.

The rearrangement joins TRBV7-8 to TRBJ1-1; D possibly corresponds to TRBD1 (5 bases). Germline values: CDR1 SGHVS, CDR2 FQNEAQ. This CDR3 spans 12 amino acids. Trimming stripped 5 bases from V and 8 bases from J, with 12 bases between. DNA of the CDR3: TGTGCCAGCAGCACCAGGGTTGCGGAAGCTTTCTTT. Encoded protein: CASSTRVAEAFF.

The rearrangement uses TRBV7-2 and TRBJ2-7; 10 bases line up with TRBD2. The junction had 6 bases not matched to a gene; V was cut back by 7 bases and J by 0 bases. The CDR3 spans 15 residues. Germline V gives CDR1 SGHTA, CDR2 FQGNSA. The CDR3 DNA is TGTGCCAGCAAAACGGCTAGCGGGAGCTCCTACGAGCAGTACTTC. It encodes CASKTASGSSYEQYF.

This chain links TRBV28 with TRBJ2-7, with a tentative D call TRBD1 (5 bases). The germline CDR1 and CDR2 sequences are MDHEN and SYDVKM. CDR3 length: 14 residues. V was shortened by 8 bases and J by 0 bases, with 14 bases between the two germline ends. Written as DNA, the CDR3 is TGTGCCAGCGGGCAGGGCCTTAGCTCCTACGAGCAGTACTTC. It is translated as CASGQGLSSYEQYF.

The chain has TRBV29-1 and TRBJ2-1, with D perhaps matching TRBD2 (6 bases). The CDR3 sequence is 13 residues long. Between the trimmed V and J ends, which lost 6 bases and 4 bases, there was a span of 13 bases. Germline V CDR1 and CDR2: SQVTM, ANQGSEA. CDR3 sequence (DNA): TGCAGCGTGATCCCGGGACTGTACAATGAGCAGTTCTTC. As protein: CSVIPGLYNEQFF.

The chain recombines TRBV5-1 with TRBJ1-2, with unresolved D. V lost 0 bases and J 3 bases, leaving 6 bases between the germline ends. This CDR3 spans 13 amino acids. Germline V gene data show CDR1 as SGHRS and CDR2 as YFSETQ. CDR3 protein: CASSLEGDYGYTF. In DNA, the CDR3 is TGCGCCAGCAGCTTGGAGGGTGACTATGGCTACACCTTC.

The rearrangement links TRBV9 to TRBJ2-5, with D unclear. The CDR3 is 14 amino acids. V was shortened by 0 bases and J by 7 bases, with 13 bases between the two germline ends. Germline-derived CDR1 and CDR2 are SGDLS and YYNGEE. The CDR3 nucleotides are TGTGCCAGCAGCGTAGCGCCCGGCGTCGGGACCCAGTACTTC. Translated: CASSVAPGVGTQYF.

In its sample, this clone was seen a few times. V gene TRBV27 combines with J gene TRBJ1-6; the D gene is possibly TRBD1 (5 bases). Trimming took off 6 bases at V and 0 bases at J, with 18 bases between the two ends. CDR1 is MNHEY, CDR2 SMNVEV, per germline (reference sequence). The CDR3 has 18 residues. Here the CDR3 reads CASRTSVGLSSYNSPLHF. Here the CDR3 DNA reads TGTGCCAGCAGGACATCCGTGGGGCTGAGCTCCTATAATTCACCCCTCCACTTT.

V usage is TRBV6-6 and J usage is TRBJ2-1, with 9 nucleotides matching TRBD2. In germline, CDR1 is MNHNY, CDR2 SVGAGI (reference sequence). CDR3 length equals 12 residues. Losses at the gene ends were 0 bases for V and 15 bases for J; bases not matched to a gene: 3. In DNA form, the CDR3 reads TGTGCCAGCAGTTACTCGAGCGGGGGGCTGTTCTTC. Translation gives CASSYSSGGLFF.

This sequence joins TRBV2 and TRBJ2-6, with a tentative D call TRBD1 (5 bases). V lost 4 bases, J lost 2 bases, and 9 bases lay in between. This CDR3 region has 15 residues. Germline values: CDR1 SNHLY, CDR2 FYNNEI. This CDR3 is CASSVVRAGANVLTF. The CDR3 nucleotides are TGTGCCAGCAGTGTAGTCAGGGCTGGGGCCAACGTCCTGACTTTC.

For the CDR3, the DNA is TGTGCCAGCAGTTACGATCCTTCGGCTCCCGAGCAGTACTTC. Protein sequence: CASSYDPSAPEQYF. The J gene is TRBJ2-7, the V gene TRBV6-5; no clear D gene. V was clipped by 2 bases and J by 6 bases, with 14 bases between them. The CDR3 spans 14 residues. CDR1 is MNHEY and CDR2 is SVGAGI in the germline V gene.

On this clone itself: The same CDR3 can be traced to other DNA sequences in this sample. V gene TRBV9 combines with J gene TRBJ2-1, with 8 bases matching TRBD2. The J segment lost 0 bases and the V segment lost 4 bases, leaving 3 bases of the junction unmatched. The CDR3 loop spans 15 amino acids. Looked up from germline, CDR1 is SGDLS and CDR2 is YYNGEE. The CDR3 is CASSPSGSSYNEQFF. Here the CDR3 DNA reads TGTGCCAGCAGCCCAAGCGGGAGCTCCTACAATGAGCAGTTCTTC.